Reported below is one TCR beta chain. As yet, its antigen is unknown. Measured with immunoSEQ multiplex PCR; TCRdb has only the in-frame clones, and not every one. Found here are tens of thousands of clones, 92% of them singletons; the top ten hold approximately 2%. This sample stems from a study of T cells in localized non-small cell lung cancer. The CDR3 has 13 residues. Germline CDR1 is ENHRY and CDR2 is SYGVKD. With 3 bases removed from V and 9 bases from J, the gap between germline ends came to 12 bases. Study-wide points: Only one tumor region was sequenced, so heterogeneity remains possible.

The V gene is TRBV10-3, the J gene TRBJ2-1, with a weak D call TRBD1 (6 bases). The sample was peripheral blood, taken before any cancer treatment. The origin of this receptor is a female donor aged 60 or older with stage I lung adenocarcinoma. Here the CDR3 DNA reads TGTGCCATCAGTGACAGGGGTGGTGGTGAGCAGTTCTTC. Translated: CAISDRGGGEQFF.